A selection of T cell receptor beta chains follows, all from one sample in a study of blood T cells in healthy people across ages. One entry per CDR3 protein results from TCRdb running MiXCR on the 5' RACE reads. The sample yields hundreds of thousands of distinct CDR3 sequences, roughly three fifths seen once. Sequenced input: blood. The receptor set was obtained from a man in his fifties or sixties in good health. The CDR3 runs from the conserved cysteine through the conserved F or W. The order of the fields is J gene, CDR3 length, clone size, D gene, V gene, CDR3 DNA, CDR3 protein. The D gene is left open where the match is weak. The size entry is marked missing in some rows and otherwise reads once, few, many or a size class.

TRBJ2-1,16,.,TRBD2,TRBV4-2,TGTGCCAGCACCACCCAGCGGAGCGGGACCGACAATGAGCAGTTCTTC,CASTTQRSGTDNEQFF
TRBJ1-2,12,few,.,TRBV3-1,TGTGCCAGCAGCCGCCTCAGGGATGGCTACACCTTC,CASSRLRDGYTF
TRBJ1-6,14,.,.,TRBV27,TGTGCCAGCAGTTCCCCAGGGGTAGATTCACCCCTCCACTTT,CASSSPGVDSPLHF
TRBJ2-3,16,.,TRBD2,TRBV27,TGTGCCAGGGGACTAGCGGGGACAATTTTCACAGATACGCAGTATTTT,CARGLAGTIFTDTQYF
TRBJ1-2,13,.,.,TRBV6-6,TGTGCCAGCACCCCAGGAGAAGACTATGGCTACACCTTC,CASTPGEDYGYTF
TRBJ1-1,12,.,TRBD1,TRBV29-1,TGCAGCGCTGGAAACAGGGGCTGGGGAGCTTTCTTT,CSAGNRGWGAFF
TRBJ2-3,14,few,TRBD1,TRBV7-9,TGTGCCAGCAGACCGACAGGGAGCGCAGATACGCAGTATTTT,CASRPTGSADTQYF
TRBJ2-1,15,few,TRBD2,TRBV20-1,TGCAGTGCTAGAAAGCCGGGACTAGCGAGAAATGAGCAGTTCTTC,CSARKPGLARNEQFF
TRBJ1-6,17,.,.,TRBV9,TGTGCCAGCAGCCCCACGTGGGACGAGGGATATAATTCACCCCTCCACTTT,CASSPTWDEGYNSPLHF
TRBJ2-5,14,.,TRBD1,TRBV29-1,TGCAGCGTTCCGGGACAGGGCAACCAAGAGACCCAGTACTTC,CSVPGQGNQETQYF
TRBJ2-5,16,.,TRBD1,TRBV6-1,TGTGCCAGCAGTTTACGTACAGGGGTCCACCAAGAGACCCAGTACTTC,CASSLRTGVHQETQYF
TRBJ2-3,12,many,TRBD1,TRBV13,TGTGCCAGCAGGCTACAGGGGGATACGCAGTATTTT,CASRLQGDTQYF
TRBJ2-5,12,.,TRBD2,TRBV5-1,TGCGCCAGCAGCTTGGCCAGCGGGGGCCAGTACTTC,CASSLASGGQYF
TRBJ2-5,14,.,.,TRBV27,TGTGCCAGCAGTTTGTCGCACGGGCAAGAGACCCAGTACTTC,CASSLSHGQETQYF
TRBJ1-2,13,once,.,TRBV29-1,TGCAGCGCCGCCCCTGGTCATACCTATGGCTACACCTTC,CSAAPGHTYGYTF
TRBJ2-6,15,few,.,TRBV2,TGTGCCAGCAGTGAAGGGGTTTCTGGGGCCAACGTCCTGACTTTC,CASSEGVSGANVLTF
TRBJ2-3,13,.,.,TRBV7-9,TGTGCCAGCAGCTCCACGGGCTTGAATACGCAGTATTTT,CASSSTGLNTQYF
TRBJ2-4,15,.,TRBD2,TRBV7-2,TGTGCCAGCAGCCCCCAGGTTGGCGGGGGGTCGAAGCAGTACTTC,CASSPQVGGGSKQYF
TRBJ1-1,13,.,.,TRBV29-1,TGCAGCGTTGTAAGGCAGGGGAGTAGTGAAGCTTTCTTT,CSVVRQGSSEAFF
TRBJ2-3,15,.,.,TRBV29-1,TGCAGCGTTGGCCCCGTAGGGGCTAGCACAGATACGCAGTATTTT,CSVGPVGASTDTQYF
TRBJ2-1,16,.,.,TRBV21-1,TGTGCCAGCAGCAAAGAGCCCCGTGGGGGGCATAATGAGCAGTTCTTC,CASSKEPRGGHNEQFF
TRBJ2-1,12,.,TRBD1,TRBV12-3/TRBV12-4,TGTGCCAGCAGTTCTCCGGGACAGGAGCAGTTCTTC,CASSSPGQEQFF
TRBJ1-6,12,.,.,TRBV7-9,TGTGCCAGCAGCCCTTTAAATTCACCCCTCCACTTT,CASSPLNSPLHF
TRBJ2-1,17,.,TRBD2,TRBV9,TGTGCCAGCAGCGTAGATGTAGCGGGGGGACATTACAATGAGCAGTTCTTC,CASSVDVAGGHYNEQFF
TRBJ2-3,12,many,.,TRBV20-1,TGCAGTGCTCGGGGGAGCACAGATACGCAGTATTTT,CSARGSTDTQYF
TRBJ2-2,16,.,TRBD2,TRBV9,TGTGCCAGCAGCAACCAGCGGGGGGCCTCCACCGGGGAGCTGTTTTTT,CASSNQRGASTGELFF
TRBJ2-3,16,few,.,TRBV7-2,TGTGCCAGCAGCCCCCTTTTCGGGGGAATCACAGATACGCAGTATTTT,CASSPLFGGITDTQYF
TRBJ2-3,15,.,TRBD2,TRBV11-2,TGTGCCAGCAGCTCTGGGACTAGCAGCCCAGATACGCAGTATTTT,CASSSGTSSPDTQYF
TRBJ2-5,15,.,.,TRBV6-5,TGTGCCAGCAGTTTCGGGAACAGGCGTGGCGAGACCCAGTACTTC,CASSFGNRRGETQYF
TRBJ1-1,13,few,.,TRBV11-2,TGTGCCAGCAGCTCGAGGATCGACACTGAAGCTTTCTTT,CASSSRIDTEAFF
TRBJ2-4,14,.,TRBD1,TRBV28,TGTGCCAGCAACGACAGGGGTACCAAAAACATTCAGTACTTC,CASNDRGTKNIQYF